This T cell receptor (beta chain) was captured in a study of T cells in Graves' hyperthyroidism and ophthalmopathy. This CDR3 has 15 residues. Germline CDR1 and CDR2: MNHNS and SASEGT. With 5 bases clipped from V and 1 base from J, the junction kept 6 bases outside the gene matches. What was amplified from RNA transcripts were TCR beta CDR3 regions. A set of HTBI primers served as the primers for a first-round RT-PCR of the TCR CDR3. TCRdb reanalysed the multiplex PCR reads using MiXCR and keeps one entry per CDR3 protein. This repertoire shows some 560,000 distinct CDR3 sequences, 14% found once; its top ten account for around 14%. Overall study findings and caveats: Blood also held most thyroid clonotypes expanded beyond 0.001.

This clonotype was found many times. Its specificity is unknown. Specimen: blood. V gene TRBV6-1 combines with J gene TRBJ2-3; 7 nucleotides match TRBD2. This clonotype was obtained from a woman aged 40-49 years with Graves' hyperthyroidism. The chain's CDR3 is CASSFGGSGTDTQYF. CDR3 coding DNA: TGTGCCAGCAGTTTTGGCGGGAGTGGCACAGATACGCAGTATTTT.